This TCR beta chain comes out of a study of cytomegalovirus exposure and HLA in healthy donors. Regarding the study as a whole: TCR beta V segments were, for the most part, productive about 87% or about 30% of the time in an earlier analysis. Most of the CMV-associated TCR beta chains (in a later analysis) appeared to be HLA-restricted. Cytomegalovirus association was listed for 150 to 200 TCR beta chains.

V was clipped by 5 bases and J by 12 bases; unmatched bases: 13. The germline V gene encodes CDR1 MDHEN and CDR2 SYDVKM. This CDR3 spans 13 amino acids. Primers included in the PCR were 60 Vbeta and 13 Jbeta primers. Only in-frame clones appear in the TCRdb table, and some are missing; sequencing was by immunoSEQ multiplex PCR. Of 100,000 to 150,000 clones listed, around 9% were seen once; the top ten hold 4.5% to 5.5%. Details on this clone: What it recognizes is unknown.

The chain links TRBV28 to TRBJ2-7; 7 positions agree with TRBD1. Sequencing was done on a sample of PBMCs. This sequence was found in a man aged 35-49 years in good health and CMV-seronegative. CDR3 coding DNA: TGTGCCAGCAGTCCTCAATTAACGACAGGGTGGTACTTC. This translates into CASSPQLTTGWYF.